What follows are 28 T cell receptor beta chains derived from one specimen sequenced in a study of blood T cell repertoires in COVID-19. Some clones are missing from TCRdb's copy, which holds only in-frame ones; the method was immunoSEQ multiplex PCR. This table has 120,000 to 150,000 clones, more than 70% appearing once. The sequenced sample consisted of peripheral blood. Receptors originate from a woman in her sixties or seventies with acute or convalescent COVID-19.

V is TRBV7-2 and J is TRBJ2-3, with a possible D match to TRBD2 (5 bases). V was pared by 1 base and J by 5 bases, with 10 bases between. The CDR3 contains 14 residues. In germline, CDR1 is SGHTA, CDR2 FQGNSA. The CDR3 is CASSLGADQDTQYF. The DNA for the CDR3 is TGTGCCAGCAGCTTAGGAGCGGATCAAGATACGCAGTATTTT. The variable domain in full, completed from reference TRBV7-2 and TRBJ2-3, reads GAGVSQSPSNKVTEKGKDVELRCDPISGHTALYWYRQSLGQGLEFLIYFQGNSAPDKSGLPSDRFSAERTGGSVSTLTIQRTQQEDSAVYLCASSLGADQDTQYFGPGTRLTVL.

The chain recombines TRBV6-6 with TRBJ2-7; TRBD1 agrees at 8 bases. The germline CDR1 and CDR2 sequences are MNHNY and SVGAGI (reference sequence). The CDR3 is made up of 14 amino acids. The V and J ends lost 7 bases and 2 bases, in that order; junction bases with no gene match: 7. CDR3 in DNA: TGTGCCAGCACCAATGGACAGGGCCCCTACGAGCAGTACTTC. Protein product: CASTNGQGPYEQYF.

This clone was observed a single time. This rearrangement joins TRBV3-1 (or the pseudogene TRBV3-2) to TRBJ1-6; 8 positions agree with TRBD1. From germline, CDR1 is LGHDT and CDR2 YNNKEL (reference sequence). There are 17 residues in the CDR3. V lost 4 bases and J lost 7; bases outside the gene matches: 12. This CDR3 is CASSLSRRQGSNSPLHF. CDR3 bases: TGTGCCAGCAGCCTAAGCCGCAGACAGGGGTCGAATTCACCCCTCCACTTT.

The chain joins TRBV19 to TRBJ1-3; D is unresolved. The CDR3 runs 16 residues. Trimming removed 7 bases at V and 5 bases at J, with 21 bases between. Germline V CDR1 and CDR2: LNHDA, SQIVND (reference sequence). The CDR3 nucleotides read TGTGCCAGTACTAACCTCCCGGGAGCGGGTAGAAACACCATATATTTT. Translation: CASTNLPGAGRNTIYF.

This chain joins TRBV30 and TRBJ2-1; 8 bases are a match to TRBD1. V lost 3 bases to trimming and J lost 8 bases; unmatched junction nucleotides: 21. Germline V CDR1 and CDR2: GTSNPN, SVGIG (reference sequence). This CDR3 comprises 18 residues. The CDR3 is CAWSRGPPGAFPVHEQFF. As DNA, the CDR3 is TGTGCCTGGAGCAGGGGGCCCCCAGGTGCCTTCCCTGTCCATGAGCAGTTCTTC.

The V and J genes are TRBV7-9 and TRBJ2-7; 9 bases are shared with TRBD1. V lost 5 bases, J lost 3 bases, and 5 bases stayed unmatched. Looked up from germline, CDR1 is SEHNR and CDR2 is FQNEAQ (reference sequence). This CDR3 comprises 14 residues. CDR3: CASSMGQGNYEQYF. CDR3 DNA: TGTGCCAGCAGCATGGGACAGGGAAACTACGAGCAGTACTTC.

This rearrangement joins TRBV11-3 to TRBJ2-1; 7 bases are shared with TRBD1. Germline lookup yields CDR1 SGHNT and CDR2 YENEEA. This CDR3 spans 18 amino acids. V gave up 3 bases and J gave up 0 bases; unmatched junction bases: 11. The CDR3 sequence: CASSFYPGGHGSYNEQFF. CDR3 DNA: TGTGCCAGCAGCTTCTACCCAGGGGGACATGGCTCCTACAATGAGCAGTTCTTC.

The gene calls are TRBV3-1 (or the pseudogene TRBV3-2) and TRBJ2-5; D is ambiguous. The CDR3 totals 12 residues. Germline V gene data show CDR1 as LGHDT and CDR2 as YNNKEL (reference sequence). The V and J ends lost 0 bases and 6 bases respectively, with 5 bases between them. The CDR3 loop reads CASSQDLQTQYF. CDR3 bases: TGTGCCAGCAGCCAAGATCTTCAGACCCAGTACTTC.

This CDR3 reads CASSQDQGLATYNEQFF. DNA for the CDR3: TGTGCCAGCAGCCAAGATCAGGGACTAGCGACGTACAATGAGCAGTTCTTC. The chain uses TRBV14 and TRBJ2-1; 10 bases agree with TRBD2. The CDR3 is 17 amino acids. Germline CDR1 SGHDN, CDR2 FVKESK. V gave up 0 bases and J gave up 4 bases; unmatched junction bases: 6. The full variable domain, its missing parts supplied by reference TRBV14 and TRBJ2-1, is EAGVTQFPSHSVIEKGQTVTLRCDPISGHDNLYWYRRVMGKEIKFLLHFVKESKQDESGMPNNRFLAERTGGTYSTLKVQPAELEDSGVYFCASSQDQGLATYNEQFFGPGTRLTVL.

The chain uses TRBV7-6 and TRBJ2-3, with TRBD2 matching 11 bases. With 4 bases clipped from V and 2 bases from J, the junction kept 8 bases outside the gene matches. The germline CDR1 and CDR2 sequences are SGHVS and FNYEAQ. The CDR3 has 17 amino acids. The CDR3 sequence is CASSSLGTSGLTDTQYF. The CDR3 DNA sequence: TGTGCCAGCAGCTCCTTAGGGACTAGCGGACTCACAGATACGCAGTATTTT.

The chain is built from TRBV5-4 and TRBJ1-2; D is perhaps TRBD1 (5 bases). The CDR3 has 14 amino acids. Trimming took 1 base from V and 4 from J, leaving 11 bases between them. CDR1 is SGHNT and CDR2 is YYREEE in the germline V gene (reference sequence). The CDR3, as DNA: TGTGCCAGCAGCTTGTCGACAGCTGGCTATGGCTACACCTTC. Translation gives CASSLSTAGYGYTF. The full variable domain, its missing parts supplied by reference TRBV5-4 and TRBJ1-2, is ETGVTQSPTHLIKTRGQQVTLRCSSQSGHNTVSWYQQALGQGPQFIFQYYREEENGRGNFPPRFSGLQFPNYSSELNVNALELDDSALYLCASSLSTAGYGYTFGSGTRLTVV.

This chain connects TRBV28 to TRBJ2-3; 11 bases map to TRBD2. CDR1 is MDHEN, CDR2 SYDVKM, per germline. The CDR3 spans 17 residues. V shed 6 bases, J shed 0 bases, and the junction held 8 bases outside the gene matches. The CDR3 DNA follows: TGTGCCAGCAGCCGCGGACTAGCGGGTTTTAGCACAGATACGCAGTATTTT. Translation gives CASSRGLAGFSTDTQYF.

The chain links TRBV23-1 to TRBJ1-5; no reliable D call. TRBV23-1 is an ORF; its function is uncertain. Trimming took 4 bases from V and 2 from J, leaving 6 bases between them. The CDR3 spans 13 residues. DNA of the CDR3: TGCGCCAGCAGTCGGCCTGGCAATCAGCCCCAGCATTTT. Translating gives CASSRPGNQPQHF.

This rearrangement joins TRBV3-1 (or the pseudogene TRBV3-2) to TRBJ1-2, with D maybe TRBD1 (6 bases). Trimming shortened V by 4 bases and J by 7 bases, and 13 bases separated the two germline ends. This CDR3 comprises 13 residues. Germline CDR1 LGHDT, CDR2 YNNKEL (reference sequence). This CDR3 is CASSRTEAGGYTF. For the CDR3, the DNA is TGTGCCAGCAGCCGGACAGAAGCTGGTGGCTACACCTTC.

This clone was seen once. The CDR3 loop is CASSARVSSNQPQHF. DNA for the CDR3: TGTGCCAGCAGTGCCAGGGTTTCTAGCAATCAGCCCCAGCATTTT. V usage is TRBV6-6 and J usage is TRBJ1-5; D perhaps matches TRBD1 (5 bases). This CDR3 region has 15 residues. CDR1 is MNHNY, CDR2 SVGAGI, per germline (reference sequence). The V and J ends lost 5 bases and 0 bases respectively, with 11 bases between them.

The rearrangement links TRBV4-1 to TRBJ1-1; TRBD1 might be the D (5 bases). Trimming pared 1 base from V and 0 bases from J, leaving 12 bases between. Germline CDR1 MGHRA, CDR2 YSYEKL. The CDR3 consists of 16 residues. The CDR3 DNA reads TGCGCCAGCAGCCAAGCCAGGGTCCCTATGAACACTGAAGCTTTCTTT. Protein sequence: CASSQARVPMNTEAFF.

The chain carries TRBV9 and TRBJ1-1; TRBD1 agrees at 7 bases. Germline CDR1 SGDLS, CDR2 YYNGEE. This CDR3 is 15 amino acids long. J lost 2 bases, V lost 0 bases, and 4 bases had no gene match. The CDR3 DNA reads TGTGCCAGCAGCGTAGTCGACAGGGTAAACACTGAAGCTTTCTTT. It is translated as CASSVVDRVNTEAFF.

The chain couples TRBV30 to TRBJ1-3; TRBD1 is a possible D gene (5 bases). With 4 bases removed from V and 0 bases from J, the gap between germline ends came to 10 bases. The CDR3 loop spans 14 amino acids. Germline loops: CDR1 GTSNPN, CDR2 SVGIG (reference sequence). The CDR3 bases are TGTGCCTGGACACAGGATTCCTCTGGAAACACCATATATTTT. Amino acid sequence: CAWTQDSSGNTIYF. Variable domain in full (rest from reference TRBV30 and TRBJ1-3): SQTIHQWPATLVQPVGSPLSLECTVEGTSNPNLYWYRQAAGRGLQLLFYSVGIGQISSEVPQNLSASRPQDRQFILSSKKLLLSDSGFYLCAWTQDSSGNTIYFGEGSWLTVV.

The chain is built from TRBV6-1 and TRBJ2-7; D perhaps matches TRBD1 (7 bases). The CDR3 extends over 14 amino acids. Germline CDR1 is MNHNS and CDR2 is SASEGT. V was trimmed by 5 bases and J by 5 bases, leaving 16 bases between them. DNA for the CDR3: TGTGCCAGCAGTTCCCGGACAGGAGGGGACGAGCAGTACTTC. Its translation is CASSSRTGGDEQYF.

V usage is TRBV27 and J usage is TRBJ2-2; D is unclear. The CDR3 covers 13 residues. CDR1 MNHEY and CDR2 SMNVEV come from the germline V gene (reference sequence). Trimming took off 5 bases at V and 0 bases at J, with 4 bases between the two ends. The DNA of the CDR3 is TGTGCCAGCAGTCCCACGAACACCGGGGAGCTGTTTTTT. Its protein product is CASSPTNTGELFF.

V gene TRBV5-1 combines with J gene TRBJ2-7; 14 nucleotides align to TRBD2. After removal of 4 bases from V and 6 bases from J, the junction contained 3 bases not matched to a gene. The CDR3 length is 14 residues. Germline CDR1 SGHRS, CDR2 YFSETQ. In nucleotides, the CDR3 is TGCGCCAGCAGCCCTGGGACTAGCGGGGGCGAGCAGTACTTC. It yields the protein CASSPGTSGGEQYF.

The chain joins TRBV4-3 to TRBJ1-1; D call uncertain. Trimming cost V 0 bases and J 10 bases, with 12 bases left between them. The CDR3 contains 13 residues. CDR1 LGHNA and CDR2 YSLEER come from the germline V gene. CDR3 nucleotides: TGCGCCAGCAGCCAAGACATCTTTGCGGGAGCTTTCTTT. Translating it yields CASSQDIFAGAFF.

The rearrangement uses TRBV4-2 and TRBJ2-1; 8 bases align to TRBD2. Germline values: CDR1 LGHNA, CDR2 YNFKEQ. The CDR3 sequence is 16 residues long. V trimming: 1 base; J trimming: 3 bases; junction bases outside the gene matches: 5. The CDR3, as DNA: TGTGCCAGCAGCCAAGCCAGCGGGGGACACTACAATGAGCAGTTCTTC. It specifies CASSQASGGHYNEQFF.

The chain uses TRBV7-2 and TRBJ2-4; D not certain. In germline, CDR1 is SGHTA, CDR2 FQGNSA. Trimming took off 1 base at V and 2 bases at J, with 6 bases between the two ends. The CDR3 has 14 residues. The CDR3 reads CASSLDGSKNIQYF. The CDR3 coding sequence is TGTGCCAGCAGCTTAGACGGTTCCAAAAACATTCAGTACTTC.

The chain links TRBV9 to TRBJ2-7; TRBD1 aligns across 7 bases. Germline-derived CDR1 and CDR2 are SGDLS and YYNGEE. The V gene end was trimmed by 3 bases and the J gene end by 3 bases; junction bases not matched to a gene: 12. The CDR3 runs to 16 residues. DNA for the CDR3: TGTGCCAGCAGCGGCGGCCGGGACAGCCTTTTCTACGAGCAGTACTTC. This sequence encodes CASSGGRDSLFYEQYF.

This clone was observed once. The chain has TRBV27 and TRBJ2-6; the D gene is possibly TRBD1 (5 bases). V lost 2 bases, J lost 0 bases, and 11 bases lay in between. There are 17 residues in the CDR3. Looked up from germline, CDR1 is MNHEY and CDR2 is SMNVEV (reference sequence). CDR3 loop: CASSLRARDSGANVLTF. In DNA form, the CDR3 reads TGTGCCAGCAGTTTAAGGGCCAGGGACTCTGGGGCCAACGTCCTGACTTTC.

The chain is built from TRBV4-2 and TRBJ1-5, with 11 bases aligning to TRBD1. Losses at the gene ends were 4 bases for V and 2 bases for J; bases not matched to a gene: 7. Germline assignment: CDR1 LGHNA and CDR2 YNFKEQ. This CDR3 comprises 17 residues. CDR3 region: CASSPADRGRGNQPQHF. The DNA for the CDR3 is TGTGCCAGCAGCCCCGCGGACAGGGGGCGAGGCAATCAGCCCCAGCATTTT.

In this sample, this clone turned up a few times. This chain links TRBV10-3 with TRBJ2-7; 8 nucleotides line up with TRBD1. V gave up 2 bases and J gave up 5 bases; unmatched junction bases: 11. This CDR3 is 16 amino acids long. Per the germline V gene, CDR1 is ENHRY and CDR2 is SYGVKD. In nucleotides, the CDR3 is TGTGCCATCAGTGAGCCTCTGGGACAGGCTGTAAACGAGCAGTACTTC. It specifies CAISEPLGQAVNEQYF.